The source of this T cell receptor (beta chain) is a study of T cell responses to AZD1222 COVID-19 vaccine. General study points: The study found Spike-specific TCR breadth and depth rose after two AZD1222 doses.

Concerning this clone: What it binds is unknown.

The repertoire was sequenced with immunoSEQ multiplex PCR; TCRdb's copy has only in-frame clones and lacks some. The sample shows about 140,000 clones, 88% of them seen only once. The CDR3 runs to 15 residues. Deletions cut 1 base from V and 3 bases from J, with 13 bases between. Germline CDR1 and CDR2: SGHTA and FQGNSA. This chain connects TRBV7-2 to TRBJ2-7; no definite D call. The origin of this receptor is an adult in good health. Here the sequenced sample was peripheral blood, taken on day 0 of AZD1222 vaccination. The CDR3, as DNA: TGTGCCAGCAGCTTAGGTCCGGCCACCAACTACGAGCAGTACTTC. Protein product: CASSLGPATNYEQYF.